This T cell receptor (beta chain) was sequenced for a study of blood T cell repertoires in COVID-19. Study context: The samples span acute and convalescent COVID-19 from the United States, Italy and Spain. Sample material is recorded as cDNA or gDNA derived from T cells, B-cell-depleted T cells, or PBMCs.

V lost 5 bases and J lost 2; bases outside the gene matches: 6. From germline, CDR1 is SGHAT and CDR2 FQDESV (reference sequence). There are 15 residues in the CDR3. How the authors handled the data: Scientists estimated how many nucleated cells there were by amplifying reference gene primers. Sequencing used immunoSEQ multiplex PCR; TCRdb keeps in-frame clones, though not all of them. That table supplies the V and J calls and clone size; D and trimming were determined from the DNA. The sample contains roughly 290,000 clones, approximately 91% of which appear only once. This TCR derives from a woman aged 55-75 years with acute or convalescent COVID-19. V is TRBV11-1 and J is TRBJ2-1; the match to TRBD2 covers 7 bases. Sequenced material: peripheral blood. Written as DNA, the CDR3 is TGTGCCAGCAGCCAAAGCGGGACTACCTACAATGAGCAGTTCTTC. Its translation: CASSQSGTTYNEQFF. The whole variable domain, filled in from reference TRBV11-1 and TRBJ2-1, reads EAEVAQSPRYKITEKSQAVAFWCDPISGHATLYWYRQILGQGPELLVQFQDESVVDDSQLPKDRFSAERLKGVDSTLKIQPAELGDSAMYLCASSQSGTTYNEQFFGPGTRLTVL.